This paragraph covers one T cell receptor (beta chain) sequence. The data stem from a study of T cell changes during pregnancy in multiple sclerosis. Clones were read by immunoSEQ multiplex PCR, and TCRdb kept only the in-frame ones, dropping some. The sample gives under 75,000 clones, about 90% of which show up once; about 0.5% is in the top ten. Germline-derived CDR1 and CDR2 are SGHRS and YFSETQ. Trimming cost V 4 bases and J 5 bases; bases outside gene matches: 8. This CDR3 comprises 14 residues. This receptor was obtained from a female donor in good health, enrolled as a control in a pregnancy study. The sequencing here drew on CD4+ T cells from peripheral blood mononuclear cells, taken after pregnancy. V usage is TRBV5-1 and J usage is TRBJ2-5, with 7 bases identical to TRBD2. CDR3 in amino acids: CASSGAMGGETQYF. CDR3 in DNA: TGCGCCAGCAGCGGGGCTATGGGAGGGGAGACCCAGTACTTC.